The 12 T cell receptor beta chains reported below all come from one sample, sequenced in a study of Graves' ophthalmopathy and Graves' hyperthyroidism. Amplification targeted the TCR beta CDR3 regions, with RNA transcripts as the source material. First-round RT-PCR employed HTBI primers, with a second-round multiplex PCR after it. TCRdb reprocessed the multiplex PCR reads with MiXCR, giving one entry per CDR3 protein. The sample shows a few hundred thousand distinct CDR3 sequences, 17% of them seen only once. The sample taken for sequencing was peripheral blood. These receptors were taken from an adult woman with stable Graves' hyperthyroidism.

This rearrangement joins TRBV20-1 to TRBJ2-7; 8 bases match TRBD1. The ends lost 0 bases at V and 6 bases at J; junction bases unmatched: 7. CDR1 is DFQATT, CDR2 SNEGSKA, per germline (reference sequence). The CDR3 is made up of 14 amino acids. CDR3 nucleotides: TGCAGTGCTAGAGATAGCGTAGGACAGGGCGAGCAGTACTTC. This translates into CSARDSVGQGEQYF.

This clonotype was seen repeatedly, ten times or more. The CDR3 protein is CASSLGTPWGTEAFF. The CDR3 coding sequence is TGTGCCAGCAGTTTAGGGACACCCTGGGGCACTGAAGCTTTCTTT. The chain has TRBV27 and TRBJ1-1; D is perhaps TRBD1 (6 bases). There are 15 residues in the CDR3. V was cut by 2 bases and J by 4 bases, with 14 bases left in between. Germline V lookup: CDR1 MNHEY, CDR2 SMNVEV (reference sequence).

As to this clonotype: A junction boundary mismatches the germline segment, possibly from a read error. The rearrangement uses TRBV27 and TRBJ2-7, with D perhaps matching TRBD2 (5 bases). The CDR3 is 14 residues long. The germline gives CDR1 MNHEY, CDR2 SMNVEV (reference sequence). The CDR3 loop reads CASSSRVIRHDQYF. In DNA, the CDR3 is TGTGCCAGCAGTTCGAGGGTCATCCGCCACGATCAGTACTTC.

This clonotype has at least ten counts. The CDR3 reads CAWSEGNQPQHF. As DNA, the CDR3 is TGTGCCTGGAGTGAGGGGAATCAGCCCCAGCATTTT. This chain joins TRBV30 and TRBJ1-5, with D tentatively TRBD1 (5 bases). Trimming took off 1 base at V and 4 bases at J, with 5 bases between the two ends. The germline V gene encodes CDR1 GTSNPN and CDR2 SVGIG (reference sequence). This CDR3 is 12 amino acids long.

The table lists this clonotype with many counts. The gene calls are TRBV27 and TRBJ1-2; 8 bases are a match to TRBD1. The CDR3 loop spans 14 amino acids. Trimming took 2 bases from V and 13 from J; bases not matched to a gene: 12. Looked up from germline, CDR1 is MNHEY and CDR2 is SMNVEV (reference sequence). CDR3 DNA: TGTGCCAGCAGTTTAGACAGGGGAAAATTCGGTTTCACCTTC. Translated: CASSLDRGKFGFTF.

The chain is built from TRBV20-1 and TRBJ2-6; TRBD1 matches at 7 bases. CDR3 length equals 17 residues. The V gene's germline CDR1 is DFQATT and CDR2 SNEGSKA (reference sequence). V was clipped by 3 bases and J by 2 bases; unmatched bases: 10. The CDR3 DNA follows: TGCAGTGCTAGGGGCCCCGACAGGGCCCCTGGGGCCAACGTCCTGACTTTC. It yields the protein CSARGPDRAPGANVLTF.

The rearrangement uses TRBV7-3 and TRBJ1-2; TRBD1 aligns across 7 bases. J lost 3 bases, V lost 4 bases, and 5 bases had no gene match. The germline gives CDR1 SGHTA, CDR2 FQGTGA. The CDR3 totals 14 residues. CDR3 DNA: TGTGCCAGCAGCTCGACAGGGAGTGACTATGGCTACACCTTC. It is translated as CASSSTGSDYGYTF.

This clonotype was found many times. The chain recombines TRBV29-1 with TRBJ1-3; D possibly corresponds to TRBD1 (5 bases). This CDR3 region has 14 residues. V shed 1 base and J shed 5 bases, with 12 bases lying between them. Germline V gene lookup returns CDR1 SQVTM and CDR2 ANQGSEA. The CDR3 DNA reads TGCAGCGTTGAAGCTGGGGGAGGACGAAACACCATATATTTT. It specifies CSVEAGGGRNTIYF.

This clonotype was seen at least ten times. The genes are TRBV20-1 and TRBJ1-2, with 7 bases fitting TRBD1. The CDR3 covers 14 residues. Looked up from germline, CDR1 is DFQATT and CDR2 is SNEGSKA (reference sequence). After removal of 5 bases from V and 6 bases from J, the junction contained 12 bases not matched to a gene. The CDR3 protein is CSARTPQGGDGYTF. The CDR3 DNA sequence: TGCAGTGCTCGAACACCGCAGGGGGGGGATGGCTACACCTTC.

This clonotype has at least ten counts. This sequence joins TRBV6-5 and TRBJ1-1; D gene unclear. Trimming left V 0 bases short and J 7 bases short, with 12 bases between. The length of the CDR3 is 14 residues. Germline CDR1 MNHEY, CDR2 SVGAGI. The CDR3: CASSYSVGMSEAFF. DNA for the CDR3: TGTGCCAGCAGTTACTCGGTAGGGATGAGTGAAGCTTTCTTT.

Comment on this clonotype: The CDR3 end shows no conserved phenylalanine or tryptophan, and so a read error is likely. J is TRBJ1-5 and V is TRBV7-6; D remains unclear. Germline CDR1 SGHVS, CDR2 FNYEAQ. V was clipped by 2 bases and J by 2 bases, with 10 bases between them. CDR3 length: 15 residues. CDR3 amino acids: CASSLRPGGNQPQHY. The CDR3 DNA follows: TGTGCCAGCAGCTTACGTCCAGGAGGCAATCAGCCCCAGCATTAT.

This clonotype was counted at least ten times. The junction departs from the called germline gene at one end, perhaps through a read error. CDR3 nucleotide sequence: TGCGCCAGCAGCACCCTCCGGGGGACGGACACTGGGGAGCTGTTTTTT. Translated, it gives CASSTLRGTDTGELFF. The rearrangement links TRBV5-1 to TRBJ2-2, with a possible D match to TRBD2 (6 bases). The CDR3 covers 16 residues. CDR1 and CDR2 (germline): SGHRS, YFSETQ.